Shown below are 24 T cell receptor beta chains from a single sample sequenced in a study of T cell responses to AZD1222 COVID-19 vaccine. The repertoire was sequenced with immunoSEQ multiplex PCR; TCRdb's copy has only in-frame clones and lacks some. This sample yields over 45,000 clones, of which around 85% are seen a single time; roughly a fifth belongs to the top ten. The input for sequencing was peripheral blood, taken on day 0 of MenACWY control vaccination. Source of these receptors: an adult in good health.

The chain couples TRBV29-1 to TRBJ1-2; D unclear. Germline V lookup: CDR1 SQVTM, CDR2 ANQGSEA. The CDR3 has 12 residues. Trimming removed 0 bases at V and 4 bases at J, with 6 bases between. CDR3 nucleotide sequence: TGCAGCGTTGAAGATCCTGCCTATGGCTACACCTTC. Encoded protein: CSVEDPAYGYTF.

The chain is built from TRBV28 and TRBJ2-3, with 10 bases that match TRBD2. The CDR3 has 15 residues. Germline values: CDR1 MDHEN, CDR2 SYDVKM. V was clipped by 7 bases and J by 0 bases; unmatched bases: 4. The CDR3 region is CASTSGSLSTDTQYF. The CDR3 bases are TGTGCCAGCACTAGCGGGAGCCTTAGCACAGATACGCAGTATTTT.

This chain joins TRBV15 and TRBJ1-5; no reliable D call. This CDR3 contains 13 residues. CDR1 and CDR2 (germline): LNHNV, YYDKDF (reference sequence). The V end was cut by 6 bases, the J end by 7 bases, with 13 bases between. The CDR3 loop reads CATSVERGQPQHF. In nucleotides, the CDR3 is TGTGCCACCAGTGTAGAACGAGGGCAGCCCCAGCATTTT.

This chain joins TRBV6-2 or TRBV6-3 and TRBJ2-2; D is unclear. Trimming took off 4 bases at V and 5 bases at J, with 8 bases between the two ends. Germline V CDR1 and CDR2: MNHEY, SVGEGT. This CDR3 comprises 13 residues. CDR3: CASSLRKTGELFF. The CDR3 DNA follows: TGTGCCAGCAGTTTGAGGAAAACCGGGGAGCTGTTTTTT.

The rearrangement uses TRBV4-2 and TRBJ1-2; tentatively, D is TRBD1 (6 bases). Germline V gene data show CDR1 as LGHNA and CDR2 as YNFKEQ. The CDR3 is 14 residues long. The V end lost 1 base, the J end lost 6 bases, and 12 bases lay between the germline ends. CDR3 region: CASSQVGQHHGYTF. Written as DNA, the CDR3 is TGTGCCAGCAGCCAAGTAGGACAGCACCATGGCTACACCTTC.

The V and J genes are TRBV5-5 and TRBJ2-7; D remains ambiguous. This CDR3 is built from 14 residues. From germline, CDR1 is SGHKS and CDR2 YYEKEE (reference sequence). V lost 6 bases, J lost 0 bases, and 13 bases lay in between. The CDR3 DNA reads as TGTGCCAGCACCCCGGGCCTGAGCTCCTACGAGCAGTACTTC. Translation: CASTPGLSSYEQYF.

The chain combines TRBV7-2 with TRBJ1-1; 7 bases fit TRBD1. V dropped 7 bases and J dropped 6; count of bases not matched to a gene: 8. The CDR3 covers 13 residues. Germline-derived CDR1 and CDR2 are SGHTA and FQGNSA. CDR3 in DNA: TGTGCCAGCATCCTGACAGGGAGGGCTGAAGCTTTCTTT. Its protein product is CASILTGRAEAFF.

The chain employs TRBV6-1 and TRBJ2-2; D is tentatively TRBD1 or TRBD2 (5 bases each). CDR3 length: 13 residues. Per the germline V gene, CDR1 is MNHNS and CDR2 is SASEGT. V was pared by 5 bases and J by 7 bases, with 11 bases between. The CDR3 spells CASSYEGLGELFF. The CDR3 DNA reads TGTGCCAGCAGTTATGAGGGGCTCGGGGAGCTGTTTTTT.

The rearrangement uses TRBV29-1 and TRBJ2-7, with 7 bases that match TRBD1. J was trimmed by 3 bases and V by 7 bases; bases with no gene match: 6. Germline loops: CDR1 SQVTM, CDR2 ANQGSEA. The CDR3 is 12 amino acids. The CDR3 loop is CSGGQTVYEQYF. DNA for the CDR3: TGCAGCGGGGGACAGACAGTCTACGAGCAGTACTTC.

The genes are TRBV7-2 and TRBJ1-5; D call uncertain. The CDR3 has 12 residues. Deletions cut 4 bases from V and 5 bases from J, with 6 bases between. CDR1 is SGHTA and CDR2 is FQGNSA in the germline V gene. Here the CDR3 DNA reads TGTGCCAGCAGCTCCGCCTATCAGCCCCAGCATTTT. Translation gives CASSSAYQPQHF.

The chain combines TRBV7-9 with TRBJ1-1; D ambiguous. Germline loops: CDR1 SEHNR, CDR2 FQNEAQ (reference sequence). V dropped 5 bases and J dropped 4 bases, with 26 bases sitting between them. The CDR3 length is 18 residues. The CDR3 nucleotides are TGTGCCAGCAGCCCTCGTCCTAAGGGCCCAGGCGGGTCCACTGAAGCTTTCTTT. Translation: CASSPRPKGPGGSTEAFF.

This chain uses TRBV12-3 or TRBV12-4 with TRBJ1-3; D is unclear. V dropped 5 bases and J dropped 3 bases, with 5 bases sitting between them. CDR3 length equals 12 residues. The CDR3 DNA reads TGTGCCAGCAGTATCAGTGGAAACACCATATATTTT. This sequence encodes CASSISGNTIYF.

The chain links TRBV6-2 or TRBV6-3 to TRBJ1-4; TRBD1 agrees at 7 bases. J was trimmed by 13 bases and V by 5 bases; bases with no gene match: 16. Germline V gene lookup returns CDR1 MNHEY and CDR2 SVGEGT. This CDR3 has 15 amino acids. The CDR3 nucleotides read TGTGCCAGCAGTCATCCGGGACAGAGTCTCCAAGGACTGTTTTTT. Translated: CASSHPGQSLQGLFF.

The rearrangement joins TRBV19 to TRBJ2-3, with a possible D match to TRBD2 (5 bases). From germline, CDR1 is LNHDA and CDR2 SQIVND (reference sequence). The CDR3 extends over 14 amino acids. Between the trimmed V and J ends, which lost 6 bases and 3 bases, there was a span of 13 bases. CDR3 loop: CASRLGRGTDTQYF. The CDR3 DNA reads TGTGCCAGTAGGCTAGGGAGAGGGACAGATACGCAGTATTTT.

This clone was observed a few times. V gene TRBV10-1 combines with J gene TRBJ2-1; TRBD2 aligns across 8 bases. There are 15 residues in the CDR3. V trimming: 5 bases; J trimming: 1 base; junction bases outside the gene matches: 4. The germline CDR1 and CDR2 sequences are WNHNN and SYGVQD (reference sequence). In DNA, the CDR3 is TGCGCCAGCAGTAATAGCGGGAATTCCTACAATGAGCAGTTCTTC. The encoded protein is CASSNSGNSYNEQFF.

This chain joins TRBV14 and TRBJ2-7; D remains ambiguous. CDR1 SGHDN and CDR2 FVKESK come from the germline V gene. V was pared by 1 base and J by 1 base, with 11 bases between. CDR3 size: 15 residues. In nucleotides, the CDR3 is TGTGCCAGCAGCCAAGGTGGCACCTTATCCTACGAGCAGTACTTC. Translation: CASSQGGTLSYEQYF.

In nucleotides, the CDR3 is TGTGCCAGCTCACCCCGGACAGATAAAGAGACCCAGTACTTC. Encoded protein: CASSPRTDKETQYF. The chain combines TRBV18 with TRBJ2-5; D possibly corresponds to TRBD1 (6 bases). From germline, CDR1 is KGHSH and CDR2 LQKENI. V was cut by 3 bases and J by 3 bases, with 11 bases left in between. The CDR3 extends over 14 amino acids.

This chain's CDR3 is CASSSQGREQYF. CDR3 nucleotide sequence: TGTGCCAGCAGCAGCCAGGGACGCGAGCAGTACTTC. The chain recombines TRBV5-6 with TRBJ2-7, with D perhaps given as TRBD1 or TRBD2 (5 bases each). Germline CDR1 is SGHDT and CDR2 is YYEEEE. The V gene lost 4 bases and the J gene lost 6 bases, with 11 bases spanning the gap. CDR3 length: 12 residues.

The rearrangement uses TRBV15 and TRBJ2-5; D uncertain. V dropped 0 bases and J dropped 2 bases, with 10 bases sitting between them. The CDR3 sequence is 15 residues long. The germline V gene has CDR1 LNHNV and CDR2 YYDKDF (reference sequence). CDR3: CATSRDVGLQETQYF. CDR3 nucleotide sequence: TGTGCCACCAGCAGAGATGTGGGATTACAAGAGACCCAGTACTTC. The full variable domain, with the rest looked up from reference TRBV15 and TRBJ2-5, is DAMVIQNPRYQVTQFGKPVTLSCSQTLNHNVMYWYQQKSSQAPKLLFHYYDKDFNNEADTPDNFQSRRPNTSFCFLDIRSPGLGDTAMYLCATSRDVGLQETQYFGPGTRLLVL.

This clone was picked up one time. This rearrangement joins TRBV6-2 or TRBV6-3 to TRBJ1-2, with D perhaps matching TRBD1 (5 bases). The CDR3 loop spans 16 amino acids. V lost 6 bases and J 5 bases, leaving 22 bases between the germline ends. In germline, CDR1 is MNHEY, CDR2 SVGEGT. This CDR3 reads CASSESRDFNGYGYTF. The DNA of the CDR3 is TGTGCCAGCAGCGAGTCCCGGGACTTCAATGGGTATGGCTACACCTTC.

J is TRBJ1-5 and V is TRBV28; the D is unclear. Germline loops: CDR1 MDHEN, CDR2 SYDVKM. Trimming shortened V by 6 bases and J by 0 bases, and 9 bases separated the two germline ends. The length of the CDR3 is 14 residues. The CDR3 nucleotides are TGTGCCAGCAGGTCCATTTATAGCAATCAGCCCCAGCATTTT. Its protein is CASRSIYSNQPQHF. The full variable domain, completed using reference TRBV28 and TRBJ1-5, is DVKVTQSSRYLVKRTGEKVFLECVQDMDHENMFWYRQDPGLGLRLIYFSYDVKMKEKGDIPEGYSVSREKKERFSLILESASTNQTSMYLCASRSIYSNQPQHFGDGTRLSIL.

V usage is TRBV7-2 and J usage is TRBJ2-5, with D possibly TRBD1 on 5 matching bases. Germline CDR1 reads SGHTA; CDR2 reads FQGNSA. Deletions cut 5 bases from V and 7 bases from J, with 20 bases between. CDR3 size: 15 residues. CDR3 amino acids: CASSQTHQGHGTQYF. CDR3 coding DNA: TGTGCCAGCAGCCAGACCCACCAGGGCCATGGGACCCAGTACTTC.

The chain couples TRBV3-1 (or the pseudogene TRBV3-2) to TRBJ2-1, with 16 nucleotides matching TRBD2. The J segment lost 1 base and the V segment lost 3 bases, leaving 3 bases of the junction unmatched. CDR3 length: 18 residues. Germline CDR1 LGHDT, CDR2 YNNKEL (reference sequence). The CDR3 DNA is TGTGCCAGCAGCCAGGGACTAGCGGGAGGGAGGTCCTACAATGAGCAGTTCTTC. Translating gives CASSQGLAGGRSYNEQFF.

V usage is TRBV7-8 and J usage is TRBJ1-1, with D unclear. This CDR3 comprises 16 residues. Germline V CDR1 and CDR2: SGHVS, FQNEAQ. V was shortened by 1 base and J by 1 base, with 13 bases between the two germline ends. The CDR3 sequence: CASSLGVAAGNTEAFF. CDR3 in DNA: TGTGCCAGCAGCTTAGGGGTAGCTGCCGGGAACACTGAAGCTTTCTTT.